This T cell receptor beta chain was sequenced for a study of identical twins. TCRdb re-derived calls from the 5' RACE reads in MiXCR, one entry per CDR3 protein. Of 1,800,000 or so distinct CDR3 sequences listed, around 33% were seen once; the top ten hold 0.25% to 0.3%. This clonotype was detected a few times. In germline, CDR1 is MDHEN, CDR2 SYDVKM. The CDR3 contains 13 residues. The specimen sequenced was cord blood. The sequence came from a newborn girl in good health. V and J are TRBV28 and TRBJ2-7; D is possibly TRBD1 (6 bases). The tail of the sequence fits TRBJ2-4 better, so the J call may be wrong. CDR3 sequence: CASSLFQGNIQYF. For the CDR3, the DNA is TGTGCCAGCAGTTTATTTCAGGGGAACATTCAGTACTTC.